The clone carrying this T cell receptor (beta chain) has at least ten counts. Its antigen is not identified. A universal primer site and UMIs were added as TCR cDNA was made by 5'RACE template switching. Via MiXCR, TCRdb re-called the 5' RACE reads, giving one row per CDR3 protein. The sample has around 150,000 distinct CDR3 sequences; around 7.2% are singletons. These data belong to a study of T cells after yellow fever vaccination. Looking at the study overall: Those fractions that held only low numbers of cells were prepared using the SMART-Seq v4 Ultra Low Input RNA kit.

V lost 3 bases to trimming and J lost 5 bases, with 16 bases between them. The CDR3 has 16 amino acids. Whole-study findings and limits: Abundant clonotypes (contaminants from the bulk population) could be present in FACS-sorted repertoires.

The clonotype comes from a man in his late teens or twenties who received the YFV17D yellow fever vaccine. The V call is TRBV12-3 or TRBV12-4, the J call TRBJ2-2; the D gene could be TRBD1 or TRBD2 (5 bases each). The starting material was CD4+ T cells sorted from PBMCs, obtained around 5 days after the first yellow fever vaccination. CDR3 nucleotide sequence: TGTGCCAGCAGTTTGGAGAGGGGCAGACTTACCGGGGAGCTGTTTTTT. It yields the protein CASSLERGRLTGELFF.